This entry lists 19 T cell receptor beta chains sequenced from one sample in a study of blood T cell repertoires in COVID-19. Libraries were prepared by immunoSEQ multiplex PCR; TCRdb keeps only in-frame clonotypes and omits some of them. The data show 55,000 to 70,000 clones, roughly 85% seen once. Input material: peripheral blood. All receptors derive from a woman aged 45-65 years with COVID-19, enrolled during active disease.

The chain joins TRBV27 to TRBJ1-5, with 7 bases matching TRBD1. V lost 3 bases to trimming and J lost 6 bases; unmatched junction nucleotides: 8. Germline assignment: CDR1 MNHEY and CDR2 SMNVEV (reference sequence). This CDR3 region has 15 residues. CDR3: CASSLDRQAGQPQHF. CDR3 nucleotide sequence: TGTGCCAGCAGTTTGGACAGGCAGGCCGGTCAGCCCCAGCATTTT.

The rearrangement uses TRBV6-5 and TRBJ1-6, with D possibly being TRBD1 (5 bases). The germline gives CDR1 MNHEY, CDR2 SVGAGI. Trimming took 2 bases from V and 14 from J, leaving 16 bases between them. This CDR3 has 14 amino acids. CDR3 sequence: CASSYGSGLGALHF. The CDR3 nucleotides are TGTGCCAGCAGTTACGGGTCAGGCCTAGGGGCCCTCCACTTT.

V and J are TRBV28 and TRBJ2-7; the D gene is possibly TRBD2 (7 bases). The CDR3 runs 18 residues. V was clipped by 5 bases and J by 0 bases, with 23 bases between them. Germline V CDR1 and CDR2: MDHEN, SYDVKM. The CDR3 DNA sequence: TGTGCCAGCAGTCCATCCAGGGGCCGGCGGGAGAGCTCCTACGAGCAGTACTTC. Translation gives CASSPSRGRRESSYEQYF.

This clone was found once. The V and J genes are TRBV2 and TRBJ2-7, with TRBD2 as a possible D gene (6 bases). Germline V gene data show CDR1 as SNHLY and CDR2 as FYNNEI. Trimming pared 9 bases from V and 0 bases from J, leaving 15 bases between. The CDR3 extends over 14 amino acids. The CDR3 region has the DNA TGTGCCAGTTCTACTCCGGGACTCTCCTACGAGCAGTACTTC. It encodes CASSTPGLSYEQYF. The entire variable domain, with the rest obtained from reference TRBV2 and TRBJ2-7, is as follows: EPEVTQTPSHQVTQMGQEVILRCVPISNHLYFYWYRQILGQKVEFLVSFYNNEISEKSEIFDDQFSVERPDGSNFTLKIRSTKLEDSAMYFCASSTPGLSYEQYFGPGTRLTVT.

In this sample, this clone turned up a few times. The CDR3 bases are TGTGCCAGCAGCCGGAGTCCAGCGGGAGGCCTGAGAACCGGGGAGCTGTTTTTT. It yields the protein CASSRSPAGGLRTGELFF. The chain uses TRBV11-2 and TRBJ2-2, with TRBD2 matching 9 bases. Germline V gene sequence: CDR1 SGHAT, CDR2 FQNNGV. Unmatched junction bases numbered 15, after V lost 5 bases and J lost 5 bases. The CDR3 totals 18 residues.

This chain uses TRBV20-1 with TRBJ1-5; D not certain. Germline-derived CDR1 and CDR2 are DFQATT and SNEGSKA (reference sequence). V dropped 6 bases and J dropped 12 bases, with 15 bases sitting between them. This CDR3 has 11 amino acids. The CDR3: CSASVGELQHF. Here the CDR3 DNA reads TGCAGTGCCAGCGTCGGGGAGCTCCAGCATTTT.

This clone was detected a few times. The chain couples TRBV29-1 to TRBJ1-2; D is ambiguous. The CDR3 has 14 residues. V dropped 1 base and J dropped 8 bases, with 17 bases sitting between them. The germline V gene has CDR1 SQVTM and CDR2 ANQGSEA. CDR3 sequence: CSVEASTVGRGYTF. CDR3 nucleotides: TGCAGCGTTGAAGCATCTACGGTAGGGAGGGGCTACACCTTC.

The V call is TRBV6-4, the J call TRBJ2-7; 7 bases fit TRBD2. The junction had 5 bases not matched to a gene; V was cut back by 0 bases and J by 3 bases. This CDR3 is built from 15 residues. Germline V CDR1 and CDR2: MRHNA, SNTAGT. The CDR3 spells CASSDSGLVIYEQYF. CDR3 DNA sequence: TGTGCCAGCAGTGACTCCGGACTAGTGATCTACGAGCAGTACTTC.

The chain combines TRBV28 with TRBJ1-2; TRBD1 matches 7 bases. In germline, CDR1 is MDHEN, CDR2 SYDVKM. The length of the CDR3 is 15 residues. With 6 bases clipped from V and 1 base from J, the junction kept 8 bases outside the gene matches. This chain's CDR3 is CASRRGDSVNYGYTF. For the CDR3, the DNA is TGTGCCAGCAGACGCGGGGACAGCGTTAACTATGGCTACACCTTC.

This chain connects TRBV27 to TRBJ2-3; 11 nucleotides line up with TRBD2. CDR1 MNHEY and CDR2 SMNVEV come from the germline V gene (reference sequence). The CDR3 sequence is 17 residues long. The ends lost 6 bases at V and 0 bases at J; junction bases unmatched: 8. Here the CDR3 DNA reads TGTGCCAGCAGAAAGGGACTAGCGGCCGCTAGCACAGATACGCAGTATTTT. Translating it yields CASRKGLAAASTDTQYF.

The CDR3 DNA sequence: TGTGCCAGCAGCTTAGGGGCAGGGACCGGGGAGCTGTTTTTT. Protein sequence: CASSLGAGTGELFF. The rearrangement links TRBV11-3 to TRBJ2-2, with D possibly TRBD1 on 5 matching bases. The CDR3 contains 14 residues. The germline V gene encodes CDR1 SGHNT and CDR2 YENEEA. V shed 1 base and J shed 5 bases, with 8 bases lying between them.

A single count supports this clone. The chain recombines TRBV28 with TRBJ2-7; D perhaps matches TRBD2 (6 bases). The CDR3 is 14 amino acids. Germline V lookup: CDR1 MDHEN, CDR2 SYDVKM. The V and J ends lost 3 bases and 10 bases respectively, with 19 bases between them. DNA of the CDR3: TGTGCCAGCAGTTTTACGGGAGTAATGGGCGAACAGTACTTC. Its translation is CASSFTGVMGEQYF. The whole variable domain, remainder taken from reference TRBV28 and TRBJ2-7, is DVKVTQSSRYLVKRTGEKVFLECVQDMDHENMFWYRQDPGLGLRLIYFSYDVKMKEKGDIPEGYSVSREKKERFSLILESASTNQTSMYLCASSFTGVMGEQYFGPGTRLTVT.

CDR3 sequence: CASSQASQGLGGYTF. Written as DNA, the CDR3 is TGTGCCAGCAGCCAAGCCTCGCAGGGTCTAGGTGGCTACACCTTC. The chain joins TRBV3-1 (or the pseudogene TRBV3-2) to TRBJ1-2; D perhaps matches TRBD1 (5 bases). V dropped 1 base and J dropped 7 bases, with 16 bases sitting between them. Germline V CDR1 and CDR2: LGHDT, YNNKEL (reference sequence). The CDR3 length is 15 residues.

The chain joins TRBV9 to TRBJ2-5; 8 nucleotides line up with TRBD2. Germline V CDR1 and CDR2: SGDLS, YYNGEE. CDR3 length: 15 residues. After removal of 0 bases from V and 4 bases from J, the junction contained 5 bases not matched to a gene. Written as DNA, the CDR3 is TGTGCCAGCAGCGTAGGTGCGGGGGGAAGAGAGACCCAGTACTTC. Its protein product is CASSVGAGGRETQYF. The whole variable domain, remainder taken from reference TRBV9 and TRBJ2-5, is DSGVTQTPKHLITATGQRVTLRCSPRSGDLSVYWYQQSLDQGLQFLIQYYNGEERAKGNILERFSAQQFPDLHSELNLSSLELGDSALYFCASSVGAGGRETQYFGPGTRLLVL.

The chain recombines TRBV4-3 with TRBJ2-1, with 12 positions matching TRBD2. Germline assignment: CDR1 LGHNA and CDR2 YSLEER. V dropped 3 bases and J dropped 6; count of bases not matched to a gene: 9. The CDR3 consists of 17 residues. CDR3 protein: CASSQPLLAGGPNEQFF. For the CDR3, the DNA is TGCGCCAGCAGCCAGCCCCTACTAGCGGGAGGACCCAATGAGCAGTTCTTC.

The chain couples TRBV3-1 (or the pseudogene TRBV3-2) to TRBJ2-5, with no clear D. Looked up from germline, CDR1 is LGHDT and CDR2 is YNNKEL (reference sequence). CDR3 length equals 11 residues. V lost 3 bases, J lost 4 bases, and 3 bases lay in between. CDR3 nucleotides: TGTGCCAGCAGCCACCGAGAGACCCAGTACTTC. Protein sequence: CASSHRETQYF.

The chain employs TRBV9 and TRBJ2-5, with TRBD2 matching over 12 bases. Trimming at V came to 4 bases and at J to 5 bases, leaving 6 bases not matched to a gene. The CDR3 has 15 amino acids. Per germline, CDR1 SGDLS and CDR2 YYNGEE. CDR3 sequence (DNA): TGTGCCAGCAGCCCGGGACTAGCGGGTGGGGAGACCCAGTACTTC. Translated: CASSPGLAGGETQYF.

V gene TRBV5-4 combines with J gene TRBJ1-1; D is ambiguous. V shed 4 bases and J shed 2 bases, with 9 bases lying between them. The CDR3 is made up of 13 amino acids. Per the germline V gene, CDR1 is SGHNT and CDR2 is YYREEE (reference sequence). In DNA form, the CDR3 reads TGTGCCAGCAGCGCGGGCCGTAACACTGAAGCTTTCTTT. Translating it yields CASSAGRNTEAFF.

The CDR3 region is CASSLTGNTGELFF. The CDR3 coding sequence is TGTGCCAGCAGTTTGACGGGAAACACCGGGGAGCTGTTTTTT. V is TRBV28 and J is TRBJ2-2; TRBD2 is a possible D gene (5 bases). This CDR3 is 14 amino acids long. Germline V gene sequence: CDR1 MDHEN, CDR2 SYDVKM. Trimming took 3 bases from V and 2 from J, leaving 7 bases between them.